The clone carrying this TCR beta chain was detected a few times. This sample was taken from a study of T cell repertoires in cytomegalovirus infection. As for the study in general: Evidence of both CMV infection and a matching HLA type came from public TCR beta signatures.

TCRdb redid the calling of the reads with MiXCR, one entry per CDR3 protein. In the table there are about 130,000 distinct CDR3 sequences, about 10% of which are singletons. This CDR3 has 12 amino acids. Looked up from germline, CDR1 is MDHEN and CDR2 is SYDVKM. Unmatched junction bases numbered 9, after V lost 10 bases and J lost 10 bases. The clonotype comes from a human donor in good health (CMV status not recorded). Some clones in this sample may be carry-over from other donors' samples. The V and J genes are TRBV28 and TRBJ2-2; 7 positions match TRBD1. Material: PBMCs. The CDR3 reads CATHDDREELFF. The CDR3 nucleotides are TGTGCCACCCACGACGACAGGGAGGAGCTGTTTTTT.